These T cell receptor beta chains were read from a single sample in a study of identical twins. TCRdb analysed the 5' RACE reads with MiXCR anew, one entry per CDR3 protein. The sample holds roughly 750,000 distinct CDR3 sequences, 21% seen once. These data were likewise used in another study, on T cells expressing NK-cell markers.

The source material was PBMCs. These receptors were obtained from a woman aged 18 to 35 in good health. CDR3s include the opening cysteine and the closing phenylalanine or tryptophan. A D gene is named only where the DNA matches it firmly. A clone size is listed for some rows: how often the clone was seen (once, few, many), or a class if it is expanded.

V	size	D	J	CDR3	DNA
TRBV29-1	many	-	TRBJ2-5	CSFSFTGGAQYF	TGCAGCTTTTCATTCACCGGAGGGGCCCAGTACTTC
TRBV4-3	many	TRBD2	TRBJ2-7	CASSQGLAGYEQYF	TGCGCCAGCAGCCAGGGACTAGCGGGGTACGAGCAGTACTTC
TRBV2	few	-	TRBJ1-2	CASSGAGTNYGYTF	TGTGCCAGCAGTGGGGCCGGAACTAACTATGGCTACACCTTC
TRBV5-1	few	-	TRBJ2-1	CASSLKVSYNEQFF	TGCGCCAGCAGCTTAAAAGTTTCCTACAATGAGCAGTTCTTC
TRBV12-3/TRBV12-4	-	-	TRBJ2-5	CASSLYGPRVQYF	TGTGCCAGCAGTTTATACGGACCACGTGTCCAGTACTTC
TRBV20-1	-	-	TRBJ2-3	CSASRRRGGITDTQYF	TGCAGTGCTAGTCGGCGGAGGGGGGGCATTACAGATACGCAGTATTTT
TRBV5-1	many	-	TRBJ2-3	CASSVRVTDTQYF	TGCGCCAGCAGCGTCAGGGTCACAGATACGCAGTATTTT
TRBV3-1	many	-	TRBJ2-7	CASSLNLGSYEQYF	TGTGCCAGCAGCCTCAACTTGGGTAGCTACGAGCAGTACTTC
TRBV5-1	-	TRBD1	TRBJ2-7	CASNQDRNPYEQYF	TGCGCCAGCAACCAGGACAGGAACCCCTACGAGCAGTACTTC
TRBV6-2/TRBV6-3	-	TRBD2	TRBJ2-1	CASTPGGEGRYEQFF	TGTGCCAGCACCCCGGGGGGGGAGGGCCGCTATGAGCAGTTCTTC
TRBV20-1	-	TRBD2	TRBJ2-3	CSARDSSGATLFDTQYF	TGCAGTGCTAGAGATAGTAGCGGGGCGACGTTATTCGATACGCAGTATTTT
TRBV30	many	-	TRBJ1-1	CAWSRQRNTEAFF	TGTGCCTGGAGTCGTCAAAGGAACACTGAAGCTTTCTTT
TRBV10-3	-	TRBD2	TRBJ2-6	CAISAPGLAVSGANVLTF	TGTGCCATCAGTGCCCCGGGACTAGCGGTCTCTGGGGCCAACGTCCTGACTTTC
TRBV15	-	TRBD2	TRBJ2-1	CATSRPGTSSPYNEQFF	TGTGCCACCAGCAGACCCGGGACTAGCTCCCCCTACAATGAGCAGTTCTTC
TRBV12-5	-	TRBD1	TRBJ1-2	CASGYPGQGNYGYTF	TGTGCTAGTGGTTATCCGGGACAGGGGAACTATGGCTACACCTTC
TRBV5-6	-	-	TRBJ2-7	CASSLNVRTAWYEQYF	TGTGCCAGCAGCTTGAACGTCCGGACAGCATGGTACGAGCAGTACTTC
TRBV3-1	few	-	TRBJ2-7	CASSQIPGRGGDEQYF	TGTGCCAGCAGCCAGATACCCGGACGGGGAGGCGACGAGCAGTACTTC
TRBV7-9	few	-	TRBJ2-5	CASSRRQAKETQYF	TGTGCCAGCAGCCGAAGACAGGCTAAAGAGACCCAGTACTTC
TRBV6-1	-	-	TRBJ2-1	CATNFGGPGYEQFF	TGTGCCACGAACTTTGGGGGGCCAGGATATGAGCAGTTCTTC
TRBV10-1	-	-	TRBJ2-1	CASSTMQGIYNEQFF	TGCGCCAGCAGTACGATGCAGGGAATCTACAATGAGCAGTTCTTC
TRBV7-9	few	-	TRBJ2-7	CASSSLAGPSSYEQYF	TGTGCCAGCAGCTCTTTGGCGGGCCCCAGCTCCTACGAGCAGTACTTC
TRBV12-3/TRBV12-4	-	TRBD2	TRBJ2-7	CAITGGSSYEQYF	TGTGCCATCACGGGGGGGAGCTCCTACGAGCAGTACTTC
TRBV12-3/TRBV12-4	-	-	TRBJ1-1	CASSLTHGAFF	TGTGCCAGCAGTTTGACCCACGGAGCTTTCTTT
TRBV9	few	-	TRBJ2-5	CASSVAMGPRPQYF	TGTGCCAGCAGCGTAGCTATGGGTCCTCGGCCCCAGTACTTC